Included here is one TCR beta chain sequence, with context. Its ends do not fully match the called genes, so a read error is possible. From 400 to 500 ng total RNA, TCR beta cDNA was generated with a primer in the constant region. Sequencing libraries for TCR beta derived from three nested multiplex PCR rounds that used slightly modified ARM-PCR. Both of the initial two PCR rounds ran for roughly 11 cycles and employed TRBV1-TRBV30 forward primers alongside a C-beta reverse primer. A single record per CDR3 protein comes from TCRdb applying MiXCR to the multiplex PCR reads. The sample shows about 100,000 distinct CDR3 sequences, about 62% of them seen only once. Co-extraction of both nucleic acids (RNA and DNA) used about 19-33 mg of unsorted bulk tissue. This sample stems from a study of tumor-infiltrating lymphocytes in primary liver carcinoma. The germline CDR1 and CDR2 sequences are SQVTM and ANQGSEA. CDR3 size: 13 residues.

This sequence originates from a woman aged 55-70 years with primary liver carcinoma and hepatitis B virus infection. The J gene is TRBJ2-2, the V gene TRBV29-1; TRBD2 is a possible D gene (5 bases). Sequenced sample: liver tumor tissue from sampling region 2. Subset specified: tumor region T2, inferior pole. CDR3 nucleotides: TGCGGCGTTGATTCGACTAACACCGGTGAGCTGTTTTTT. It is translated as CGVDSTNTGELFF.